The 30 T cell receptor beta chains in this list originate from one sample, sequenced in a study of T cell repertoires in MIS-A myocarditis. Repertoires were generated with immunoSEQ multiplex PCR, while TCRdb's copy carries only in-frame clones and drops some. Here the sample spans roughly 14,000 clones, 70% to 75% being singletons. The sequenced sample consisted of left ventricle heart tissue obtained at autopsy. Receptors were obtained from a man in his late teens or twenties with fulminant myocarditis from multisystem inflammatory syndrome in adults (MIS-A) after COVID-19.

This clone was counted a few times. The chain couples TRBV6-5 to TRBJ2-7, with D tentatively TRBD2 (7 bases). The length of the CDR3 is 14 residues. Germline loops: CDR1 MNHEY, CDR2 SVGAGI. V lost 2 bases, J lost 4 bases, and 12 bases lay in between. The CDR3 spells CASSYRGARYEQYF. Here the CDR3 DNA reads TGTGCCAGCAGTTACCGGGGGGCCCGGTACGAGCAGTACTTC.

The chain couples TRBV5-3 to TRBJ2-4, with D uncertain. TRBV5-3 is an ORF, and what it does is uncertain. Trimming removed 0 bases at V and 0 bases at J, with 10 bases between. The CDR3 covers 16 residues. The CDR3 bases are TGTGCCAGAAGCTTGGACGGAATACTAGCCAAAAACATTCAGTACTTC. Its translation is CARSLDGILAKNIQYF.

This clone was recorded only once. The chain employs TRBV7-2 and TRBJ1-1; 8 bases map to TRBD1. Germline V gives CDR1 SGHTA, CDR2 FQGNSA. Unmatched junction bases numbered 7, after V lost 6 bases and J lost 4 bases. CDR3 length: 14 residues. CDR3 amino acids: CASSPDRGSTEAFF. The CDR3 DNA reads TGTGCCAGCAGTCCCGACAGGGGATCCACTGAAGCTTTCTTT.

The chain links TRBV29-1 to TRBJ1-2; perhaps TRBD1 as D (6 bases). V lost 6 bases to trimming and J lost 8 bases, with 16 bases between them. This CDR3 comprises 12 residues. CDR1 is SQVTM, CDR2 ANQGSEA, per germline. CDR3 DNA sequence: TGCAGCGTCGAGACAGGAGTGGGCGGCTACACCTTC. It specifies CSVETGVGGYTF.

V and J are TRBV7-2 and TRBJ2-7, with 10 bases fitting TRBD1. After removal of 1 base from V and 7 bases from J, the junction contained 4 bases not matched to a gene. Germline values: CDR1 SGHTA, CDR2 FQGNSA. CDR3 size: 14 residues. DNA for the CDR3: TGTGCCAGCAGCTTAGGGACAGGGGGGAGTGAGCAGTACTTC. This sequence encodes CASSLGTGGSEQYF.

The chain carries TRBV28 and TRBJ1-5, with D unclear. CDR3 length equals 17 residues. Germline V lookup: CDR1 MDHEN, CDR2 SYDVKM. The germline V and J ends were trimmed by 2 bases and 6 bases, with 20 bases remaining between them. The CDR3 is CASSLELSGRRFQPQHF. CDR3 in DNA: TGTGCCAGCAGTTTAGAGTTGTCGGGCAGGAGGTTTCAGCCCCAGCATTTT.

This clone was seen more than once but under ten times. The genes are TRBV5-6 and TRBJ1-6, with D perhaps matching TRBD1 (5 bases). Germline-derived CDR1 and CDR2 are SGHDT and YYEEEE. The V and J ends lost 2 bases and 7 bases respectively, with 7 bases between them. CDR3 length: 13 amino acids. This CDR3 reads CASSFGTNSPLHF. As DNA, the CDR3 is TGTGCCAGCAGCTTCGGGACGAATTCACCCCTCCACTTT.

The gene calls are TRBV7-2 and TRBJ2-2; 7 bases align to TRBD1. V shed 3 bases and J 0 bases; nucleotides not matched to a gene: 10. CDR1 and CDR2 from the germline V gene are SGHTA and FQGNSA. This CDR3 has 18 amino acids. The CDR3 DNA sequence: TGTGCCAGCAGCTTGACAGGGCTAAACCCCGCGAACACCGGGGAGCTGTTTTTT. Encoded protein: CASSLTGLNPANTGELFF.

V and J are TRBV6-6 and TRBJ2-7, with no clear D. CDR1 is MNHNY, CDR2 SVGAGI, per germline (reference sequence). CDR3 size: 11 residues. The V and J ends lost 4 bases and 4 bases respectively, with 5 bases between them. For the CDR3, the DNA is TGTGCCAGCAGTTTCACTTACGAGCAGTACTTC. Translating gives CASSFTYEQYF.

The chain joins TRBV9 to TRBJ2-6, with TRBD1 matching 7 bases. Germline CDR1 reads SGDLS; CDR2 reads YYNGEE. Unmatched junction bases numbered 7, after V lost 2 bases and J lost 2 bases. CDR3 length: 17 residues. CDR3 sequence (DNA): TGTGCCAGCAGCGTTGACCGAGGGGGCACTGGGGCCAACGTCCTGACTTTC. The encoded protein is CASSVDRGGTGANVLTF.

The J gene is TRBJ1-3, the V gene TRBV4-3; D uncertain. Germline lookup yields CDR1 LGHNA and CDR2 YSLEER. This CDR3 contains 13 residues. V was clipped by 6 bases and J by 8 bases, with 14 bases between them. The CDR3 protein is CASSNKGGDTIYF. The CDR3, as DNA: TGCGCCAGCAGTAATAAAGGAGGTGACACCATATATTTT.

This chain joins TRBV28 and TRBJ2-3; D might be TRBD1 (6 bases). Trimming took off 3 bases at V and 6 bases at J, with 13 bases between the two ends. The germline V gene has CDR1 MDHEN and CDR2 SYDVKM. The CDR3 sequence is 14 residues long. CDR3 nucleotides: TGTGCCAGCAGTTTGGGCAGGGGATGGGATACGCAGTATTTT. Translating gives CASSLGRGWDTQYF.

The chain has TRBV2 and TRBJ1-5, with 9 bases fitting TRBD1. The CDR3 is 16 residues long. The trim removed 4 bases at V and 4 bases at J, leaving 8 bases unmatched. Germline V lookup: CDR1 SNHLY, CDR2 FYNNEI. The chain's CDR3 is CASSGVLGQGNQPQHF. The CDR3 region has the DNA TGTGCCAGCAGTGGGGTATTGGGACAGGGAAATCAGCCCCAGCATTTT. The full variable domain, with the rest looked up from reference TRBV2 and TRBJ1-5, is EPEVTQTPSHQVTQMGQEVILRCVPISNHLYFYWYRQILGQKVEFLVSFYNNEISEKSEIFDDQFSVERPDGSNFTLKIRSTKLEDSAMYFCASSGVLGQGNQPQHFGDGTRLSIL.

The chain couples TRBV10-3 to TRBJ2-7; TRBD2 agrees at 11 bases. Trimming at V came to 2 bases and at J to 3 bases, leaving 6 bases not matched to a gene. From germline, CDR1 is ENHRY and CDR2 SYGVKD. The CDR3 runs to 16 residues. This chain's CDR3 is CAISEPGTSGDYEQYF. In DNA form, the CDR3 reads TGTGCCATCAGTGAGCCGGGGACTAGCGGCGACTACGAGCAGTACTTC.

This clone was counted only a few times. The V and J genes are TRBV6-5 and TRBJ1-1, with 11 bases that match TRBD1. The V and J ends lost 6 bases and 0 bases, in that order; junction bases with no gene match: 3. This CDR3 is built from 15 residues. CDR1 is MNHEY and CDR2 is SVGAGI in the germline V gene. Written as DNA, the CDR3 is TGTGCCAGCAGCCGGGACAGGGGGGTGAACACTGAAGCTTTCTTT. The encoded protein is CASSRDRGVNTEAFF.

J is TRBJ2-4 and V is TRBV19; D gene uncertain. The CDR3 contains 15 residues. Germline-derived CDR1 and CDR2 are LNHDA and SQIVND (reference sequence). V was clipped by 5 bases and J by 3 bases, with 14 bases between them. The DNA of the CDR3 is TGTGCCAGTAGTGTTCTCAATTGGGACAAAAACATTCAGTACTTC. It specifies CASSVLNWDKNIQYF.

This clone was seen only a few times. V gene TRBV14 combines with J gene TRBJ2-2, with D unclear. The CDR3 spans 14 residues. V was clipped by 1 base and J by 4 bases, with 7 bases between them. Germline values: CDR1 SGHDN, CDR2 FVKESK. The CDR3 sequence: CASSQARLTGELFF. CDR3 in DNA: TGTGCCAGCAGCCAAGCCAGGCTCACCGGGGAGCTGTTTTTT.

The rearrangement joins TRBV4-1 to TRBJ1-4; unclear D gene. With 4 bases removed from V and 5 bases from J, the gap between germline ends came to 14 bases. Germline V lookup: CDR1 MGHRA, CDR2 YSYEKL. The CDR3 length is 15 residues. CDR3 bases: TGCGCCAGCAGCCGAACGACTGAGAACAATGAAAAACTGTTTTTT. This sequence encodes CASSRTTENNEKLFF.

This clone is medium-sized by share. This chain uses TRBV28 with TRBJ1-1, with a weak D call TRBD1 (6 bases). V gave up 7 bases and J gave up 5 bases, with 17 bases separating them. This CDR3 comprises 14 residues. Germline CDR1 and CDR2: MDHEN and SYDVKM. The CDR3 reads CASKVQDRGTEAFF. The CDR3 DNA follows: TGTGCCAGCAAGGTTCAGGACAGAGGGACTGAAGCTTTCTTT.

V gene TRBV28 combines with J gene TRBJ2-5, with 7 bases fitting TRBD2. V trimming: 6 bases; J trimming: 3 bases; junction bases outside the gene matches: 4. The CDR3 loop spans 13 amino acids. In germline, CDR1 is MDHEN, CDR2 SYDVKM. Written as DNA, the CDR3 is TGTGCCAGCAGATCGAGCGGGAAAGAGACCCAGTACTTC. This codes for CASRSSGKETQYF.

There are a few counts of this clone. Here the CDR3 DNA reads TGTGCCAGCAGCTTAATTGGAGGGGTTGGCCGGGAGACCCAGTACTTC. As protein: CASSLIGGVGRETQYF. The chain is built from TRBV11-2 and TRBJ2-5, with a tentative D call TRBD2 (6 bases). Germline CDR1 SGHAT, CDR2 FQNNGV. The germline V and J ends were trimmed by 2 bases and 5 bases, with 18 bases remaining between them. This CDR3 comprises 16 residues. Combining the CDR3 with reference TRBV11-2 and TRBJ2-5 gives the whole variable domain EAGVAQSPRYKIIEKRQSVAFWCNPISGHATLYWYQQILGQGPKLLIQFQNNGVVDDSQLPKDRFSAERLKGVDSTLKIQPAKLEDSAVYLCASSLIGGVGRETQYFGPGTRLLVL.

The chain has TRBV12-3 or TRBV12-4 and TRBJ2-1; D ambiguous. The CDR3 is 13 residues long. V lost 4 bases to trimming and J lost 10 bases, with 14 bases between them. The CDR3 DNA reads TGTGCCAGCAGTTCTACGGGTTCGCACGAGCAGTTCTTC. The encoded protein is CASSSTGSHEQFF.

The chain carries TRBV6-2 or TRBV6-3 and TRBJ1-5; D unclear. The germline gives CDR1 MNHEY, CDR2 SVGEGT. Trimming removed 0 bases at V and 0 bases at J, with 3 bases between. There are 14 residues in the CDR3. DNA of the CDR3: TGTGCCAGCAGTTACTCGAGTAGCAATCAGCCCCAGCATTTT. Its translation: CASSYSSSNQPQHF.

The rearrangement uses TRBV6-5 and TRBJ2-3; D possibly corresponds to TRBD1 (6 bases). CDR3 length: 16 residues. Germline CDR1 and CDR2: MNHEY and SVGAGI. V was pared by 0 bases and J by 0 bases, with 10 bases between. Here the CDR3 DNA reads TGTGCCAGCAGTTACTCGGCAGGGGCTAGCACAGATACGCAGTATTTT. Its translation: CASSYSAGASTDTQYF.

The chain has TRBV27 and TRBJ2-7; 16 nucleotides agree with TRBD2. Germline trimming cut 5 bases from V and 6 bases from J; bases unmatched to any gene: 7. This CDR3 comprises 16 residues. Germline CDR1 is MNHEY and CDR2 is SMNVEV (reference sequence). The CDR3 nucleotides are TGTGCCAGCAGTCGCGGGACTAGCGGGAGGGCGGGCGAGCAGTACTTC. This sequence encodes CASSRGTSGRAGEQYF.

V is TRBV5-6 and J is TRBJ1-1; D is possibly TRBD1 (5 bases). The CDR3 is 15 amino acids. Deletions cut 2 bases from V and 6 bases from J, with 17 bases between. CDR1 is SGHDT and CDR2 is YYEEEE in the germline V gene. The DNA of the CDR3 is TGTGCCAGCAGCTTATATCAGGGCGTTTATTCTGAAGCTTTCTTT. Its translation: CASSLYQGVYSEAFF.

On this clone: One end of the junction varies from germline; a read error may be responsible. This CDR3 is CASSLDLFPTDTQYF. For the CDR3, the DNA is TGTGCTAGCAGCTTAGACTTATTTCCCACAGATACGCAGTATTTT. The chain recombines TRBV7-7 with TRBJ2-3; no firm D call. This CDR3 is built from 15 residues. CDR1 and CDR2 from the germline V gene are SSHAT and FNYEAQ (reference sequence).

This chain uses TRBV27 with TRBJ1-1; 7 bases fit TRBD1. Germline V gene sequence: CDR1 MNHEY, CDR2 SMNVEV (reference sequence). There are 17 residues in the CDR3. The J segment lost 0 bases and the V segment lost 2 bases, leaving 9 bases of the junction unmatched. The CDR3 coding sequence is TGTGCCAGCAGTTTACGGCCGACAGGGCGTCTGAACACTGAAGCTTTCTTT. It encodes CASSLRPTGRLNTEAFF.

This clone was detected only once. The V gene is TRBV28, the J gene TRBJ1-1; D may be TRBD1 (5 bases). CDR1 is MDHEN and CDR2 is SYDVKM in the germline V gene. Trimming removed 5 bases from V and 6 bases from J, with 16 bases in between. The CDR3 consists of 14 residues. CDR3 sequence (DNA): TGTGCCAGCAGTCCCATCGGGGGAGTCGCTGAAGCTTTCTTT. This codes for CASSPIGGVAEAFF.

The chain couples TRBV5-1 to TRBJ2-5, with 7 positions matching TRBD2. The V and J ends lost 7 bases and 2 bases, in that order; junction bases with no gene match: 14. The CDR3 runs 16 residues. The germline gives CDR1 SGHRS, CDR2 YFSETQ. The CDR3 is CASSTERGAGQETQYF. DNA for the CDR3: TGCGCCAGCTCAACTGAAAGGGGAGCGGGGCAAGAGACCCAGTACTTC.